This is a list of T cell receptor beta chains from one sample in a study of radiation and T cells in renal cell carcinoma. Some clones are missing from TCRdb's copy, which holds only in-frame ones; the method was immunoSEQ multiplex PCR. The data show 150,000 to 190,000 clones, around 90% seen once. The source was blood, collected from a patient whose treatment included radiotherapy and nephrectomy. Receptors originate from a woman in her forties or fifties with renal cell carcinoma. CDR3s include the opening cysteine and the closing phenylalanine or tryptophan. Fields, in order: V gene, D gene, clone size, J gene, CDR3 length, CDR3 protein, CDR3 DNA. A D gene is named only where the DNA matches it firmly. The size entry is marked missing in some rows and otherwise reads once, few, many or a size class.

>TRBV19|-|-|TRBJ1-5|13
CASARGGHQPQHF
TGTGCCTCGGCTCGGGGAGGGCATCAGCCCCAGCATTTT
>TRBV6-1|-|-|TRBJ1-1|17
CASSEALLGLVAPEAFF
TGTGCCAGCAGTGAAGCGCTTCTGGGTCTTGTGGCCCCTGAAGCTTTCTTT
>TRBV15|-|-|TRBJ1-2|15
CATTLRGGVSSGYTF
TGTGCCACCACTCTCCGGGGCGGGGTGTCGTCTGGCTACACCTTC
>TRBV7-2|-|few|TRBJ1-6|13
CASSSNSGVPLHF
TGTGCCAGCAGCTCTAATAGTGGGGTACCCCTCCACTTT
>TRBV5-1|TRBD2|-|TRBJ2-2|16
CASSAGLANPPGELFF
TGCGCCAGCAGCGCCGGACTAGCGAATCCCCCCGGGGAGCTGTTTTTT
>TRBV7-6|-|-|TRBJ2-6|14
CASSQIGGANVLTF
TGTGCCAGCAGCCAAATAGGTGGGGCCAACGTCCTGACTTTC
>TRBV5-1|-|-|TRBJ2-2|20
CASSFPGDRSSIANTGELFF
TGCGCCAGCAGCTTTCCCGGAGACAGGTCTTCCATTGCGAACACCGGGGAGCTGTTTTTT
>TRBV6-1|-|-|TRBJ2-1|15
CASSERQGLNNEQFF
TGTGCCAGCAGTGAGAGGCAGGGGTTGAACAATGAGCAGTTCTTC
>TRBV4-3|TRBD2|-|TRBJ2-5|16
CASSQVLAGGQETQYF
TGCGCCAGCAGCCAAGTGCTAGCGGGGGGCCAAGAGACCCAGTACTTC
>TRBV5-1|-|-|TRBJ2-5|13
CATSTSGWETQYF
TGCGCCACTTCGACTAGTGGGTGGGAGACCCAGTACTTC
>TRBV6-5|-|-|TRBJ1-2|15
CASSYLTAPNYGYTF
TGTGCCAGCAGTTATTTGACAGCTCCTAACTATGGCTACACCTTC
>TRBV6-5|-|-|TRBJ1-1|14
CASSPITRHTEAFF
TGTGCCAGCAGTCCCATCACCAGGCACACTGAAGCTTTCTTT
>TRBV7-2|-|many|TRBJ2-5|14
CASSLAGGLETQYF
TGTGCCAGCAGCTTAGCGGGGGGGCTGGAGACCCAGTACTTC
>TRBV4-3|-|-|TRBJ1-2|15
CASSQGYGQLYGYTF
TGCGCCAGCAGCCAAGGCTATGGACAACTCTATGGCTACACCTTC
>TRBV7-2|-|-|TRBJ1-6|16
CASSLGPGANNSPLHF
TGTGCCAGCAGCTTAGGTCCAGGGGCGAATAATTCACCCCTCCACTTT
>TRBV6-1|-|once|TRBJ2-1|12
CASGGNVDEQFF
TGTGCCAGTGGCGGGAACGTGGATGAGCAGTTCTTC
>TRBV18|TRBD2|-|TRBJ2-7|15
CASSPRLAGDNEQYF
TGTGCCAGCTCCCCTAGACTAGCGGGGGACAACGAGCAGTACTTC
>TRBV5-1|TRBD1|once|TRBJ2-1|15
CASSLRTGGRDEQFF
TGCGCCAGCAGCTTGAGGACAGGGGGCAGGGATGAGCAGTTCTTC
>TRBV9|TRBD2|-|TRBJ2-7|15
CASSVGGLAGGEQYF
TGTGCCAGCAGCGTAGGCGGGCTAGCGGGGGGCGAACAGTACTTC
>TRBV27|TRBD1|-|TRBJ2-1|15
CASSTYRGSYNEQFF
TGTGCCAGCAGTACTTACAGGGGCTCCTACAATGAGCAGTTCTTC
>TRBV19|TRBD1|-|TRBJ2-6|17
CASRRQGAASGANVLTF
TGTGCCAGTAGACGACAGGGGGCCGCCTCTGGGGCCAACGTCCTGACTTTC
>TRBV6-1|TRBD2|-|TRBJ2-7|13
CASRSSGTYEQYF
TGTGCCAGCAGGTCTAGCGGGACCTACGAGCAGTACTTC
>TRBV11-2|-|-|TRBJ1-2|13
CASSKPGLDGYTF
TGTGCCAGCAGCAAGCCGGGACTCGATGGCTACACCTTC
>TRBV5-1|-|few|TRBJ1-1|13
CASSLGFGTEAFF
TGCGCCAGCAGCTTGGGTTTCGGCACTGAAGCTTTCTTT
>TRBV6-5|TRBD1|-|TRBJ2-5|13
CASSQDRQETQYF
TGTGCCAGCAGCCAGGACAGGCAAGAGACCCAGTACTTC
>TRBV30|-|once|TRBJ2-2|13
CAWSVSGVGELFF
TGTGCCTGGAGTGTTTCCGGGGTCGGGGAGCTGTTTTTT
>TRBV4-3|-|-|TRBJ2-3|14
CASSLEVGWDTQYF
TGCGCCAGCAGCCTCGAAGTCGGCTGGGATACGCAGTATTTT
>TRBV6-1|-|-|TRBJ1-5|16
CASSEQGSLSNQPQHF
TGTGCCAGCAGTGAACAGGGGAGCCTTAGCAATCAGCCCCAGCATTTT
>TRBV19|-|-|TRBJ1-2|12
CASRNPGFDYTF
TGTGCCAGTCGGAATCCAGGGTTTGACTACACCTTC
>TRBV27|TRBD1|-|TRBJ2-2|18
CASSLGGWTGLISGELFF
TGTGCCAGCAGTTTGGGTGGATGGACAGGGTTAATAAGTGGGGAGCTGTTTTTT
>TRBV27|TRBD2|-|TRBJ2-7|20
CASSSYGTSGVIGESYEQYF
TGTGCCAGCAGTTCCTACGGGACTAGCGGGGTTATTGGTGAGTCCTACGAGCAGTACTTC
>TRBV19|-|-|TRBJ1-4|13
CASSIDKSEKLFF
TGTGCCAGTAGTATTGACAAGAGTGAAAAACTGTTTTTT
>TRBV18|TRBD1|-|TRBJ2-7|15
CASSPLRDSSYEQYF
TGTGCCAGCTCACCCCTCCGGGACAGCTCCTACGAGCAGTACTTC
>TRBV9|TRBD1|-|TRBJ1-3|16
CASSSRTGMNGNTIYF
TGTGCCAGCAGCTCGCGGACAGGTATGAATGGAAACACCATATATTTT
>TRBV7-9|TRBD2|-|TRBJ2-1|16
CASSLVGTSGYNEQFF
TGTGCCAGCAGCTTAGTAGGGACTAGCGGCTACAATGAGCAGTTCTTC
>TRBV4-2|-|few|TRBJ1-1|13
CASSQDISTEAFF
TGTGCCAGCAGTCAGGACATTAGCACTGAAGCTTTCTTT
>TRBV2|TRBD1|-|TRBJ2-1|14
CASGLDRGPDEQFF
TGTGCCAGTGGCTTGGACAGGGGTCCCGATGAGCAGTTCTTC
>TRBV19|TRBD2|-|TRBJ2-2|17
CASSIDWGGVNTGELFF
TGTGCCAGTAGTATAGATTGGGGAGGGGTGAACACCGGGGAGCTGTTTTTT
>TRBV19|TRBD1|once|TRBJ2-3|14
CASNNRGAEDTQYF
TGTGCCAGTAATAACAGGGGAGCGGAAGATACGCAGTATTTT
>TRBV2|-|few|TRBJ1-3|14
CASSEDGSGNTIYF
TGTGCCAGCAGCGAGGACGGCTCTGGAAACACCATATATTTT
>TRBV6-1|-|-|TRBJ2-6|16
CASSEQGSSGANVLTF
TGTGCCAGCAGTGAACAGGGATCCTCTGGGGCCAACGTCCTGACTTTC
>TRBV29-1|TRBD1|-|TRBJ2-7|14
CSVGLGQPAYEQYF
TGCAGCGTTGGTCTGGGACAGCCAGCCTACGAGCAGTACTTC
>TRBV19|-|-|TRBJ1-5|13
CASSIRDNQPQHF
TGTGCCAGTAGTATTAGAGACAATCAGCCCCAGCATTTT
>TRBV21-1|-|-|TRBJ1-2|17
CASSKWEDRGNHYGYTF
TGTGCCAGCAGCAAATGGGAGGACAGGGGCAATCATTATGGCTACACCTTC
>TRBV30|-|-|TRBJ2-1|13
CAWSETGYNEQFF
TGTGCCTGGAGTGAGACTGGGTACAATGAGCAGTTCTTC
>TRBV5-1|TRBD2|-|TRBJ2-2|14
CASSSSGGPGELFF
TGCGCCAGCAGCTCCAGCGGGGGACCCGGGGAGCTGTTTTTT
>TRBV19|-|few|TRBJ1-3|14
CASSEQGTGNTIYF
TGTGCCAGTAGTGAACAGGGAACTGGAAACACCATATATTTT
>TRBV4-3|-|-|TRBJ2-7|14
CASSQDGAGREQYF
TGCGCCAGCAGCCAAGATGGCGCGGGAAGAGAGCAGTACTTC
>TRBV19|TRBD1|once|TRBJ2-7|15
CASSARQGMAYEQYF
TGTGCCAGTAGTGCCCGACAGGGGATGGCCTACGAGCAGTACTTC
>TRBV10-3|-|-|TRBJ2-7|12
CAIGNREYEQYF
TGTGCCATCGGGAACAGGGAGTACGAGCAGTACTTC
>TRBV6-1|-|once|TRBJ2-1|14
CASGVLLRFNEQFF
TGTGCCAGCGGGGTGTTACTGCGGTTCAATGAGCAGTTCTTC
>TRBV4-3|-|-|TRBJ2-3|15
CASSQEAGATDTQYF
TGCGCCAGCAGCCAAGAGGCCGGGGCCACAGATACGCAGTATTTT
>TRBV5-5|-|-|TRBJ2-1|15
CASSLGYGSGDEQFF
TGTGCCAGCAGCTTGGGGTATGGATCAGGCGATGAGCAGTTCTTC